The T cell receptor beta chain described here comes from a study of T-cell memory formation after mild COVID-19. Study-wide context: Clusters of TCRs were largely donor specific.

Germline CDR1 reads SGHDN; CDR2 reads FVKESK. The length of the CDR3 is 14 residues. V was pared by 2 bases and J by 0 bases, with 4 bases between. Barcoded TCR alpha and TCR beta cDNA libraries with UMIs came from 5'RACE using constant-segment primers. TCRdb recomputed calls from the 5' RACE reads with MiXCR, one row per CDR3 protein. The repertoire holds around 250,000 distinct CDR3 sequences, with over 15% as singletons. A few counts support this clonotype. Specimen: PBMCs or a T cell subset sorted from them (not recorded which). This TCR was sampled from an adult woman who had mild COVID-19 (a few samples of this study predate the infection). Cell type and time point are not known. This rearrangement joins TRBV14 to TRBJ2-2, with D hard to call. The DNA of the CDR3 is TGTGCCAGCAGCCAACTATCGAACACCGGGGAGCTGTTTTTT. Its protein product is CASSQLSNTGELFF.